This T cell receptor (beta chain) is from a study of graft-versus-host responses after intestinal transplantation. As for the study in general: Recipients had transplants, and these were multivisceral, liver-intestinal, or isolated intestinal. For 3 to 4 years after anti-thymocyte globulin induction, all recipients took tacrolimus and steroids.

TCRdb keeps only in-frame clones here, not all; method: immunoSEQ multiplex PCR. The table records tens of thousands of clones, about 93% of them present only once. On this clone: Its antigen remains unknown.

V gave up 5 bases and J gave up 0 bases, with 10 bases separating them. The CDR3 length is 14 residues. Germline-derived CDR1 and CDR2 are MNHNS and SASEGT. The study, taken as a whole, reports: Early declines in HvG clones that occurred post-transplant were associated with peak circulating GvH clone levels.

The sequences come from PBMCs, collected 786 days after a first intestinal transplant, on the day of a second. The chain carries TRBV6-1 and TRBJ1-1, with D uncertain. This receptor was taken from a human patient who received an intestinal transplant, so some T cells may come from the graft donor. CDR3 sequence (DNA): TGTGCCAGCAGTCGGGTGGGCATGAACACTGAAGCTTTCTTT. This gives the protein CASSRVGMNTEAFF.